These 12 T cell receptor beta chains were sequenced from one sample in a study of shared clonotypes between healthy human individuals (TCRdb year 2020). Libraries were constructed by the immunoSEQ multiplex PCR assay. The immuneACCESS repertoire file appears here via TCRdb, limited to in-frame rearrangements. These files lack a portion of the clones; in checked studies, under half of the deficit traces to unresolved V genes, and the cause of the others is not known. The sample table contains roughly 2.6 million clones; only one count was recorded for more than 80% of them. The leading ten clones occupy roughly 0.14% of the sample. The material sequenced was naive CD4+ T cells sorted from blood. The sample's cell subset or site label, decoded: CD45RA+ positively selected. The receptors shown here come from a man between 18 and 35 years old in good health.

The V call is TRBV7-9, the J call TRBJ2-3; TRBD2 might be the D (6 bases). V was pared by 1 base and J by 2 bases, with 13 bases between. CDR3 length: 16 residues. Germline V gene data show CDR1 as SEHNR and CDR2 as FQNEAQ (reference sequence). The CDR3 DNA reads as TGTGCCAGCAGCTTAGGGTCTGCGGGACCCACAGATACGCAGTATTTT. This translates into CASSLGSAGPTDTQYF.

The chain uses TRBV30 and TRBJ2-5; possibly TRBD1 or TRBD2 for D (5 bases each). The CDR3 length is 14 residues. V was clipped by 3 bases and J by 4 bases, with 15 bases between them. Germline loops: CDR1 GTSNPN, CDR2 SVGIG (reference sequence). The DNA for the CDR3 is TGTGCCTGGAGACTGAGGGGTTTTGGAGAGACCCAGTACTTC. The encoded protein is CAWRLRGFGETQYF. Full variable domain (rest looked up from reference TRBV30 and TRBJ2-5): SQTIHQWPATLVQPVGSPLSLECTVEGTSNPNLYWYRQAAGRGLQLLFYSVGIGQISSEVPQNLSASRPQDRQFILSSKKLLLSDSGFYLCAWRLRGFGETQYFGPGTRLLVL.

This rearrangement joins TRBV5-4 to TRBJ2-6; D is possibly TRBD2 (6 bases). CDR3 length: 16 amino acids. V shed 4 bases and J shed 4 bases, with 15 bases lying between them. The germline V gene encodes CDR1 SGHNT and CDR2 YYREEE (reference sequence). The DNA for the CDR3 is TGTGCCAGCAGCGTAGGAGGGACGGGAGGGGCCAACGTCCTGACTTTC. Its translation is CASSVGGTGGANVLTF.

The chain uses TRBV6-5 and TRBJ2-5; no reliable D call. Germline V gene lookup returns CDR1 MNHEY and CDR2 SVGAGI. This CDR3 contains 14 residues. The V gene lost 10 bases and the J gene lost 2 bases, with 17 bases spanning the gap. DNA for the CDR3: TGTGCCACCTTCGACCTGGGCGGACAAGAGACCCAGTACTTC. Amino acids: CATFDLGGQETQYF.

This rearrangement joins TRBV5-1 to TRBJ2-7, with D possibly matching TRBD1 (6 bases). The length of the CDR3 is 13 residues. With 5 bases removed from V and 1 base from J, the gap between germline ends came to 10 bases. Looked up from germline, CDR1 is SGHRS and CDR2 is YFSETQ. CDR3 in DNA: TGCGCCAGCAGGGACAGCCGTTCCTACGAGCAGTACTTC. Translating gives CASRDSRSYEQYF.

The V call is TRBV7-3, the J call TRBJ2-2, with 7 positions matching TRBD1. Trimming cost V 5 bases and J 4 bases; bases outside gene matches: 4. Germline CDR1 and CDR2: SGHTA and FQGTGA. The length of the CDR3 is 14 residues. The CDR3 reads CASSPEGATGELFF. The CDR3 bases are TGTGCCAGCAGCCCCGAGGGGGCCACCGGGGAGCTGTTTTTT.

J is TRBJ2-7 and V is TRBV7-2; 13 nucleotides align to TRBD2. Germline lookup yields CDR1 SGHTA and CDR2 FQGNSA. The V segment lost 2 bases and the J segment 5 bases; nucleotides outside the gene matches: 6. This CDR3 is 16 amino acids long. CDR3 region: CASSLRGTSGMNEQYF. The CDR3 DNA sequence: TGTGCCAGCAGCTTAAGGGGGACTAGCGGGATGAACGAGCAGTACTTC. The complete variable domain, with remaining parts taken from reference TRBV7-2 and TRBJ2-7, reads GAGVSQSPSNKVTEKGKDVELRCDPISGHTALYWYRQSLGQGLEFLIYFQGNSAPDKSGLPSDRFSAERTGGSVSTLTIQRTQQEDSAVYLCASSLRGTSGMNEQYFGPGTRLTVT.

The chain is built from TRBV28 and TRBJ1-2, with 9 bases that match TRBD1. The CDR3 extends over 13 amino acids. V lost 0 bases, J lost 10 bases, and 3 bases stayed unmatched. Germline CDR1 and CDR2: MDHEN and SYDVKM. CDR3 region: CASSLWGQGPYTF. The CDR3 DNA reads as TGTGCCAGCAGTTTATGGGGACAGGGTCCCTACACCTTC.

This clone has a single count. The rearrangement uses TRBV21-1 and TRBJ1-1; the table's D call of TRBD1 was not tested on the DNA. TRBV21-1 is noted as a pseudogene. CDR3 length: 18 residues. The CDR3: CASSHWTASPGGNTEAFF. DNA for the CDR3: TGTGCCAGCAGCCATTGGACAGCCAGCCCAGGGGGGAACACTGAAGCTTTCTTT.

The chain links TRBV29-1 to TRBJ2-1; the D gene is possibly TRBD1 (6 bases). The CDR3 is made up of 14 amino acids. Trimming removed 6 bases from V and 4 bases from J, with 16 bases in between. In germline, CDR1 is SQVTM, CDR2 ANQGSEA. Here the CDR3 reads CSVDTGTSYNEQFF. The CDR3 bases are TGCAGCGTGGATACCGGGACATCGTACAATGAGCAGTTCTTC.

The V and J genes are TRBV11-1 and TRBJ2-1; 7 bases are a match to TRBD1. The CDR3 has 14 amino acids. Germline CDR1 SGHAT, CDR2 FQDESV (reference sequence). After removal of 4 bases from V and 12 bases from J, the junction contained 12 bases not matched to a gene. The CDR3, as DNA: TGTGCCAGCAGCTCCCGGGACAGCCCCGTTACGCAGTTCTTC. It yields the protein CASSSRDSPVTQFF.

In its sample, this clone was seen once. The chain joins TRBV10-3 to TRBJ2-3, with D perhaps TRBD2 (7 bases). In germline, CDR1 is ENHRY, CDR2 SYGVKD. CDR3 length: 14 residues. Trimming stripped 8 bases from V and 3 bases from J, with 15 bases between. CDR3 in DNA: TGTGCCATCGGAGGGGGGAGGGGGACAGATACGCAGTATTTT. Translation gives CAIGGGRGTDTQYF.